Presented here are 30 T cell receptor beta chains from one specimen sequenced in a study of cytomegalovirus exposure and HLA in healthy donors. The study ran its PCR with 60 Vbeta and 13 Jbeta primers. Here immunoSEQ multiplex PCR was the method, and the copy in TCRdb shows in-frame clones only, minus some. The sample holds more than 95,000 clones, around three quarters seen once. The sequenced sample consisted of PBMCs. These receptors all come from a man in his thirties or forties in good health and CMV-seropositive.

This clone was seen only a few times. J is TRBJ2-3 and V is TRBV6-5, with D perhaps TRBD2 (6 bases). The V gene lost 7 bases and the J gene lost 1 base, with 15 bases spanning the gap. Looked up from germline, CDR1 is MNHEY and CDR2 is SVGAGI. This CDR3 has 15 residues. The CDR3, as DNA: TGTGCCAGCACCGCCCAGGGCGGGGGCACAGATACGCAGTATTTT. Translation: CASTAQGGGTDTQYF.

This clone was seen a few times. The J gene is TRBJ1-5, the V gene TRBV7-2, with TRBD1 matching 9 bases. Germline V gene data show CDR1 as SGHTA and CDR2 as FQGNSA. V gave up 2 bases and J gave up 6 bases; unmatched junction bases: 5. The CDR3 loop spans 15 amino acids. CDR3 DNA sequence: TGTGCCAGCAGCTTAAGACAGGGGGGTTTTCAGCCCCAGCATTTT. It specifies CASSLRQGGFQPQHF.

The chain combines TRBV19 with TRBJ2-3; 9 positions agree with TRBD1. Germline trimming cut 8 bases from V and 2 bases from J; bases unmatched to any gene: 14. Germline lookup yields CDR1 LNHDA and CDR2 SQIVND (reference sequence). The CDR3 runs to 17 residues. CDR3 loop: CASQEDRGIDTTDTQYF. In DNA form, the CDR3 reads TGTGCCAGTCAAGAGGACAGGGGAATTGACACCACAGATACGCAGTATTTT.

The CDR3 region is CASSVASNNEQFF. The CDR3 DNA sequence: TGTGCCAGCAGCGTAGCCTCTAACAATGAGCAGTTCTTC. The V call is TRBV9, the J call TRBJ2-1; D gene uncertain. In germline, CDR1 is SGDLS, CDR2 YYNGEE. The CDR3 has 13 amino acids. The ends were cut back, 0 bases at V and 5 bases at J, with 6 bases in the middle. Full variable domain (missing parts from reference TRBV9 and TRBJ2-1): DSGVTQTPKHLITATGQRVTLRCSPRSGDLSVYWYQQSLDQGLQFLIQYYNGEERAKGNILERFSAQQFPDLHSELNLSSLELGDSALYFCASSVASNNEQFFGPGTRLTVL.

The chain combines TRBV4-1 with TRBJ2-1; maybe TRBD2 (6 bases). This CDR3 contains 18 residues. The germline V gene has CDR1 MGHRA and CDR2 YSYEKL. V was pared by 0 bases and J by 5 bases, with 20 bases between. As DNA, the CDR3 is TGCGCCAGCAGCCAAGAGGGGGTGATGCGGGGCAAAAACAATGAGCAGTTCTTC. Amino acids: CASSQEGVMRGKNNEQFF.

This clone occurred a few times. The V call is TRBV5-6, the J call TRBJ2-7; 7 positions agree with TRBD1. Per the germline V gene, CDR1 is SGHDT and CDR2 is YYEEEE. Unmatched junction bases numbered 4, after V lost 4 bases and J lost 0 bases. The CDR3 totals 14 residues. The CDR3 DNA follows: TGTGCCAGCAGCGCCGGGACAGCCTCCTACGAGCAGTACTTC. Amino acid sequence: CASSAGTASYEQYF.

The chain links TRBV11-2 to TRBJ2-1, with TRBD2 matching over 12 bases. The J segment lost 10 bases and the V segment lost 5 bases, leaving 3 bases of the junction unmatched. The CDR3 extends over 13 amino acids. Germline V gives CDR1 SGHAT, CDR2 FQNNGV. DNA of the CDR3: TGTGCCAGCAGCACCGGGACTAGCGGGGAGCAGTTCTTC. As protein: CASSTGTSGEQFF. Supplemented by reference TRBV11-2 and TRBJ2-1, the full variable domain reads EAGVAQSPRYKIIEKRQSVAFWCNPISGHATLYWYQQILGQGPKLLIQFQNNGVVDDSQLPKDRFSAERLKGVDSTLKIQPAKLEDSAVYLCASSTGTSGEQFFGPGTRLTVL.

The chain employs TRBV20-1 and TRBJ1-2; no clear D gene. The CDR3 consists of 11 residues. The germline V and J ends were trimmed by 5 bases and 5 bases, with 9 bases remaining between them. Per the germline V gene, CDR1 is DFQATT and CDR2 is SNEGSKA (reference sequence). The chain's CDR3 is CSAYTNYGYTF. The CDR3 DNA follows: TGCAGTGCTTACACAAATTATGGCTACACCTTC.

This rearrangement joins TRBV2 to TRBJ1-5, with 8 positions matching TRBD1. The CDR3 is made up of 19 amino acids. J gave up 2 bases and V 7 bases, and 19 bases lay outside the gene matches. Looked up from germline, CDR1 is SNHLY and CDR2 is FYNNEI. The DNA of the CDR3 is TGTGCCAGCACACCCCCGCCGACAGGGGTTTCTCGGCGCAATCAGCCCCAGCATTTT. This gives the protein CASTPPPTGVSRRNQPQHF.

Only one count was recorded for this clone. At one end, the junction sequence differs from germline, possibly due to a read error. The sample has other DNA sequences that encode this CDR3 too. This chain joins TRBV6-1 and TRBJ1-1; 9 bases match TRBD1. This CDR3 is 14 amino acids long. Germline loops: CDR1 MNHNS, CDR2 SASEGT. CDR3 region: CASTSGQGNTEAFF. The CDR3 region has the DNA TGTGCCAGCACCTCGGGACAGGGAAACACTGAGGCTTTCTTT.

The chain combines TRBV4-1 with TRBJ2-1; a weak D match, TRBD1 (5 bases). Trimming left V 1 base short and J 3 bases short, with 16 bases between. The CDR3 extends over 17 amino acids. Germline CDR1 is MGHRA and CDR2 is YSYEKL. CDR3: CASSQVPRTTLYNEQFF. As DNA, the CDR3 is TGCGCCAGCAGCCAAGTTCCTCGGACAACCCTCTACAATGAGCAGTTCTTC.

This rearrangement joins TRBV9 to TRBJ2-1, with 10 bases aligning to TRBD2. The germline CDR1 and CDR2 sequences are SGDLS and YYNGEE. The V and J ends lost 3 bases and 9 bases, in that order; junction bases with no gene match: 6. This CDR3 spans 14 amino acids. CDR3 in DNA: TGTGCCAGCAGCGCCCTTCAGCGGGAGGGTGAGCAGTTCTTC. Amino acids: CASSALQREGEQFF.

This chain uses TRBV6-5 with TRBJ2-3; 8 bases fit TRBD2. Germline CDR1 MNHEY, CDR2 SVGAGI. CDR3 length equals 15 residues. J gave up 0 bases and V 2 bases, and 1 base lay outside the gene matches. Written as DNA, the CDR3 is TGTGCCAGCAGTTACACGGGGGGGAGCACAGATACGCAGTATTTT. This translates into CASSYTGGSTDTQYF.

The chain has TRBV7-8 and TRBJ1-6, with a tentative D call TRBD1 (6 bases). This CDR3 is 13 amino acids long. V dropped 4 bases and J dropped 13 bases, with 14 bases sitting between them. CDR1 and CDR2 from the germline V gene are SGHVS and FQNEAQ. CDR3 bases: TGTGCCAGCAGCTCCAAGGGGGGGTCCCCCCTCCACTTT. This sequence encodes CASSSKGGSPLHF.

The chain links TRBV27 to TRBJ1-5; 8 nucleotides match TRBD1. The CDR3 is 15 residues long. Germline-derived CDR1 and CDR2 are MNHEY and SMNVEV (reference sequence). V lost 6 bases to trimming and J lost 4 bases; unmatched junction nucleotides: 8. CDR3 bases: TGTGCCAGCAGCTCCGGGACAGGCTTAAATCAGCCCCAGCATTTT. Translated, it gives CASSSGTGLNQPQHF.

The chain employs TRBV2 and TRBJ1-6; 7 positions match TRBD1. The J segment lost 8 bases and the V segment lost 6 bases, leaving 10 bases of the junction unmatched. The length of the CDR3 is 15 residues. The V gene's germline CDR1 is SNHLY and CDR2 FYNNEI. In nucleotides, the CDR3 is TGTGCCAGCAGCGAGCTACAGGGGCGAGATTCACCCCTCCACTTT. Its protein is CASSELQGRDSPLHF.

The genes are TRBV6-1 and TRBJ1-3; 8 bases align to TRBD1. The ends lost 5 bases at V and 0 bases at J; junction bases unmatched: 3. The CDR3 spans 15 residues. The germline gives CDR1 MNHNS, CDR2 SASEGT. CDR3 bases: TGTGCCAGCAGTCAGGGGGCGAGCTCTGGAAACACCATATATTTT. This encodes CASSQGASSGNTIYF.

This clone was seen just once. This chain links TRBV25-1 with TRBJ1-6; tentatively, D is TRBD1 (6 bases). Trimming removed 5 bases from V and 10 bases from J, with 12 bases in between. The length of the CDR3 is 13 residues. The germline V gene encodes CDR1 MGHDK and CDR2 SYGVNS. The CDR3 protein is CASSSWGRSPLHF. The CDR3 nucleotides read TGTGCCAGCAGTTCTTGGGGGCGATCACCCCTCCACTTT.

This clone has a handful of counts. This CDR3 is CAWSEKGTGVLYEQYF. In DNA form, the CDR3 reads TGTGCCTGGAGTGAAAAAGGGACAGGGGTTTTGTACGAGCAGTACTTC. This chain joins TRBV30 and TRBJ2-7; 10 nucleotides align to TRBD1. The germline V gene has CDR1 GTSNPN and CDR2 SVGIG (reference sequence). The CDR3 contains 16 residues. Losses at the gene ends were 1 base for V and 4 bases for J; bases not matched to a gene: 10.

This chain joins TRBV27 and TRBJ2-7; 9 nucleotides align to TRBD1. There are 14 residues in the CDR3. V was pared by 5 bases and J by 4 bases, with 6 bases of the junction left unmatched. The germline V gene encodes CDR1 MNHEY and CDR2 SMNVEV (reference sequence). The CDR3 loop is CASSAGDREYEQYF. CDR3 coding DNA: TGTGCCAGCAGTGCCGGGGACAGGGAGTACGAGCAGTACTTC.

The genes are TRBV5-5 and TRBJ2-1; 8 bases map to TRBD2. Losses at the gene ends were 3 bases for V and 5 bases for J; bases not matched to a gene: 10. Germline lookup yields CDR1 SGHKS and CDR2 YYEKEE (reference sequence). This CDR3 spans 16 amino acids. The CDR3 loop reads CASSSYGTRHDNEQFF. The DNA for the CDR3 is TGTGCCAGCAGCTCATACGGGACTAGACATGACAATGAGCAGTTCTTC.

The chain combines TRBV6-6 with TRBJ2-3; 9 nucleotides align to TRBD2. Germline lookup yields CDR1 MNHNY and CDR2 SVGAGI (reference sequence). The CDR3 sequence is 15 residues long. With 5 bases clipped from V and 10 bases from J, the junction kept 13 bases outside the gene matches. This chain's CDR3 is CASSIKRGARGAQYF. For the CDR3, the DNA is TGTGCCAGCAGTATTAAGCGGGGGGCGCGGGGAGCGCAGTATTTT.

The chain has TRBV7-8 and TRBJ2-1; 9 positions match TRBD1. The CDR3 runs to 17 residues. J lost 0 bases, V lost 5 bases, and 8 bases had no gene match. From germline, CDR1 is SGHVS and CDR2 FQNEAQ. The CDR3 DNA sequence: TGTGCCAGCAGCAAGGGACAGGGAAGCCTCTCCTACAATGAGCAGTTCTTC. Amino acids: CASSKGQGSLSYNEQFF.

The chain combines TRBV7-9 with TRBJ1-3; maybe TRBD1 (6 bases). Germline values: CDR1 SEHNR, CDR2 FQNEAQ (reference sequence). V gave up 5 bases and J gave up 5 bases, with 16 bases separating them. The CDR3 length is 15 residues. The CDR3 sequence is CASSNRQDARNTIYF. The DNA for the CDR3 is TGTGCCAGCAGCAACAGACAGGATGCTAGAAACACCATATATTTT. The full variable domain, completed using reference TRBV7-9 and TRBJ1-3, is DTGVSQNPRHKITKRGQNVTFRCDPISEHNRLYWYRQTLGQGPEFLTYFQNEAQLEKSRLLSDRFSAERPKGSFSTLEIQRTEQGDSAMYLCASSNRQDARNTIYFGEGSWLTVV.

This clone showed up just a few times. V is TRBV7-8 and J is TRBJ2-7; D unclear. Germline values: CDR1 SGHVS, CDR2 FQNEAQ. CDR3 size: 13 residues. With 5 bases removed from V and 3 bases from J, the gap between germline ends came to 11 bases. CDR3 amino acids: CASSSPSGYEQYF. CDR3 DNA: TGTGCCAGCAGCAGCCCTTCGGGCTACGAGCAGTACTTC.

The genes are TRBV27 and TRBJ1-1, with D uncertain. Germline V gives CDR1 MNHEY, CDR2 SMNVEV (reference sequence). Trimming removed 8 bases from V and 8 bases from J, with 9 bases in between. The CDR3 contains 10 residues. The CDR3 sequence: CASGGDEAFF. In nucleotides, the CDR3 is TGTGCCAGCGGAGGTGACGAAGCTTTCTTT.

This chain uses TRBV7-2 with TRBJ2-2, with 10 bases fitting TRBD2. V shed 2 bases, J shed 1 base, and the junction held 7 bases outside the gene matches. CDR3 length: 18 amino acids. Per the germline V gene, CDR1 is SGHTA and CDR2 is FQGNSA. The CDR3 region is CASSLYSVAGGNTGELFF. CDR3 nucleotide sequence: TGTGCCAGCAGCTTATACTCAGTAGCGGGGGGGAACACCGGGGAGCTGTTTTTT.

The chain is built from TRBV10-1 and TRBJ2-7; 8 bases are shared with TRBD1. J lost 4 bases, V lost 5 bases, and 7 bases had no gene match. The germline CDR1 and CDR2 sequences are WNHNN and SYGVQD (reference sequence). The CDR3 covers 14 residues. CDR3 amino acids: CASSKGQGGYEQYF. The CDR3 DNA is TGCGCCAGCAGTAAAGGACAGGGTGGGTACGAGCAGTACTTC.

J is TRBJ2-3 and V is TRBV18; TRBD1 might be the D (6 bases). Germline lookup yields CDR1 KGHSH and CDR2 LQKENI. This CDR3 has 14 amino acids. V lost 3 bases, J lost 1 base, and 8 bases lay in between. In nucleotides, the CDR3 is TGTGCCAGCTCACCTACAGGGCGCACAGATACGCAGTATTTT. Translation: CASSPTGRTDTQYF.

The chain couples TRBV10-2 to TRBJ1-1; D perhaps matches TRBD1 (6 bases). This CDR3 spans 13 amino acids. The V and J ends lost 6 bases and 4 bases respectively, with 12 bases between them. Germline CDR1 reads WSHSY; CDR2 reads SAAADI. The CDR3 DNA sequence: TGCGCCAGCAGGAACAGGGTCGGCACTGAAGCTTTCTTT. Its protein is CASRNRVGTEAFF.